Detailed here is one T cell receptor beta chain. Its specific antigen is unknown. Base qualities are not provided; no much larger clone lies one nucleotide away. The germline V gene yields SGHRS for CDR1 and YFSETQ for CDR2. The CDR3 has 15 amino acids, counting the end cysteine and phenylalanine. The only DNA kept is the CDR3, 45 bases in frame from the first base. V is shortened by 4 bases, J by 2 bases, and the region joining them spans 15 bases. The data belong to a study of blood T cell repertoires in COVID-19 (dated by TCRdb to 2019 to 2021). Background for the entire study: Samples from collaborators originated in the United States, Italy and Spain and spanned both the acute and convalescent phases of COVID-19. Sample metadata almost always included a de-identified subject ID, COVID-19 status, age in years and sex. Where HLA class I and class II types were available, the types were taken from metadata supplied by the sample provider, not from assay-based typing. The material from the prospective study consisted of cDNA or gDNA derived from T cells, B-cell-depleted T cells, or PBMCs. The samples were drawn from the first 160 participants of the ongoing ImmuneRACE study and from 950 to 1,500 subjects provided by 6 global collaborators. The repertoires were released in a freely available public database intended as a resource for research on the immune response to SARS-CoV-2. Subjects who had been exposed to COVID-19, were actively infected with it, or had recovered from it provided the deeply sampled blood TCRbeta repertoires that made up the dataset. Points the paper makes about the study in general: How much clinical and demographic metadata was included differed by source and by participant, and the metadata was provided uncurated.

TCRbeta CDR3 regions were amplified from genomic DNA using the immunoSEQ Assay, a bias-controlled multiplex PCR. On the study's bioinformatics: Nucleated cell counts per sample were estimated from amplification of reference gene primers within the assay. Sequence reads were collapsed and filtered to measure the absolute abundance of every unique TCRbeta CDR3 rearrangement. Productive Simpson clonality was computed per sample as the square root of Simpson's diversity index over productive rearrangements. The table was pulled from immuneACCESS by TCRdb, which kept in-frame rearrangements only. Such tables lose some clones; where checked, under half of the loss comes from unresolved V genes, and the rest has no known cause. The DNA was the basis for D and trimming; V, J and clone size are from that table. The sample table records around 150,000 clones; roughly 79% of these occur just once. Of the sample, about a fifth is held by the ten largest clones.

Collaborating institutions collected whole blood in K2EDTA tubes following their own protocols. For TCRbeta analysis, collaborator samples were shipped as frozen whole blood, as isolated PBMCs, or as DNA extracted from either sample type. Sequencing was performed on peripheral blood. This TCR came from a woman of 80 years or more with acute or convalescent COVID-19. The V gene is TRBV5-1 and the J gene is TRBJ1-2; the D gene is perhaps TRBD1, on 5 matching bases. The DNA is TGCGCCAGCAGCCGCGAAGGGGCGGGAAACTATGGCTACACCTTC. This codes for CASSREGAGNYGYTF.